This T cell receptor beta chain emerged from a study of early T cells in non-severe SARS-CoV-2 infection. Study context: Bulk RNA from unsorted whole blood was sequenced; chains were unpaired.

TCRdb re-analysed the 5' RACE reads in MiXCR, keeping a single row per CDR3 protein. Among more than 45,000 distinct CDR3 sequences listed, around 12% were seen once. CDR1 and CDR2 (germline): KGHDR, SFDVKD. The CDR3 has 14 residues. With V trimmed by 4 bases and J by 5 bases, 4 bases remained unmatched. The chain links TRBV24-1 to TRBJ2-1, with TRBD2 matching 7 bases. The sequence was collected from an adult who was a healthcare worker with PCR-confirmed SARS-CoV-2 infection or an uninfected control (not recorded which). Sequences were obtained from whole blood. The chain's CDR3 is CATSEIAGNNEQFF. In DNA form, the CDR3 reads TGTGCCACCAGTGAGATAGCGGGTAACAATGAGCAGTTCTTC.